A selection of T cell receptor beta chains follows, all from one sample in a study of memory B cells and T cells in multiple sclerosis. Antigen specificity for these receptors is unknown. Measured with immunoSEQ multiplex PCR; TCRdb has only the in-frame clones, and not every one. In the table there are 10,000 to 15,000 clones, roughly four fifths of which are singletons. The sample was PBMCs from blood kept in culture. Receptor source: a human donor with multiple sclerosis. Both conserved end residues are part of each CDR3. D genes are given only for firm matches. Clone size appears in some rows only: once, few, many, or a class for an expanded clone.

d_call,clone_size,v_call,j_call,cdr3_aa,cdr3_nt
.,.,TRBV7-3,TRBJ2-3,CASSPTPRPDTQYF,TGTGCCAGCAGCCCAACCCCCCGTCCAGATACGCAGTATTTT
.,.,TRBV6-1,TRBJ2-7,CASSAVGNEQYF,TGTGCCAGCAGTGCGGTAGGAAACGAGCAGTACTTC
TRBD1,.,TRBV5-1,TRBJ2-1,CASSLGTGRVGEFF,TGCGCCAGCAGCCTGGGGACAGGGAGGGTTGGGGAGTTCTTC
TRBD1,.,TRBV5-1,TRBJ1-6,CASSLQGTGGTNSPLHF,TGCGCCAGCAGCCTTCAAGGGACAGGGGGCACCAATTCACCCCTCCACTTT
TRBD2,few,TRBV28,TRBJ2-7,CASRGTSRFYEQYF,TGTGCCAGCAGAGGGACTAGCAGATTCTACGAGCAGTACTTC
TRBD2,few,TRBV28,TRBJ2-7,CASSPLAGTRQYF,TGTGCCAGCAGTCCCTTGGCGGGGACTAGGCAGTACTTC
TRBD1,.,TRBV2,TRBJ1-5,CASTGRGGAGQPQHF,TGTGCCAGCACGGGCCGAGGGGGCGCGGGACAGCCCCAGCATTTT
.,.,TRBV5-1,TRBJ2-7,CASSSLGSGSVNEQYF,TGCGCCAGCAGCTCCCTTGGTTCCGGGAGCGTCAACGAGCAGTACTTC
.,.,TRBV19,TRBJ1-1,CASRTGGTSNTEAFF,TGTGCCAGTAGGACAGGTGGGACATCGAACACTGAAGCTTTCTTT
.,.,TRBV4-1,TRBJ2-5,CASSQVAGSQETQYF,TGCGCCAGCAGCCAAGTCGCGGGCTCCCAAGAGACCCAGTACTTC
TRBD1,few,TRBV28,TRBJ1-2,CASRESGGSGGYTF,TGTGCCAGCAGAGAGTCAGGGGGAAGTGGTGGCTACACCTTC
.,.,TRBV28,TRBJ1-1,CTSSPLGGQYTEAFF,TGTACCAGCAGTCCCCTGGGGGGGCAATACACTGAAGCTTTCTTT
.,once,TRBV19,TRBJ1-1,CASRNTGLMSTEAFF,TGTGCCAGTAGAAACACAGGGTTAATGAGCACTGAAGCTTTCTTT
.,.,TRBV5-6,TRBJ2-6,CASRQCNKSQSRANVLTF,TGTGCCAGCCGGCAGTGCAATAAGTCACAAAGTCGGGCCAACGTCCTGACTTTC
.,.,TRBV29-1,TRBJ2-7,CSVRQPGTPSQYF,TGCAGCGTGAGACAGCCAGGGACTCCATCTCAGTACTTC
.,.,TRBV6-5,TRBJ1-4,CASGIQGGMEEKLFF,TGTGCCAGCGGGATCCAGGGAGGGATGGAGGAAAAACTGTTTTTT
.,.,TRBV5-1,TRBJ2-3,CASSLGHPTDTQYF,TGCGCCAGCAGCTTAGGACACCCCACAGATACGCAGTATTTT
.,.,TRBV29-1,TRBJ2-1,CSVGAPNNEQFF,TGCAGCGTTGGGGCGCCAAACAATGAGCAGTTCTTC
.,.,TRBV2,TRBJ2-1,CASLVGYKVRNEQFF,TGTGCCAGCCTCGTAGGCTATAAGGTTAGGAATGAGCAGTTCTTC
.,.,TRBV9,TRBJ1-2,CASSASEVTGQYGYTF,TGTGCCAGCAGCGCTTCTGAAGTGACAGGACAATATGGCTACACCTTC
.,once,TRBV5-1,TRBJ2-3,CASSSGLTSTDTQYF,TGCGCCAGCAGTTCCGGACTAACCTCCACAGATACGCAGTATTTT
TRBD2,.,TRBV5-1,TRBJ2-7,CASSPSGGPERQYF,TGCGCCAGCAGCCCTAGCGGGGGCCCCGAAAGGCAGTACTTC
TRBD1,once,TRBV5-4,TRBJ1-6,CASSLAGGNSPLHF,TGTGCCAGCAGCTTGGCAGGGGGCAATTCACCCCTCCACTTT
.,few,TRBV10-2,TRBJ2-6,CASKEQGLGANVLTF,TGCGCCAGCAAAGAGCAGGGACTTGGGGCCAACGTCCTGACTTTC
.,.,TRBV15,TRBJ1-5,CATRRTGLSNQPQHF,TGTGCCACCAGACGTACAGGGTTGAGCAATCAGCCCCAGCATTTT
.,.,TRBV5-1,TRBJ2-1,CASSWGDTTYNEQFF,TGCGCCAGCAGCTGGGGGGACACTACCTACAATGAGCAGTTCTTC
.,.,TRBV19,TRBJ2-7,CASSTTASSSYEQYF,TGTGCCAGTAGTACAACAGCATCGAGCTCCTACGAGCAGTACTTC
.,.,TRBV6-6,TRBJ1-2,CASSYSSDGYTF,TGTGCCAGCAGTTACTCTTCGGACGGCTACACCTTC
.,once,TRBV28,TRBJ2-4,CASLSAGGRNIQYF,TGTGCCAGCTTATCCGCAGGAGGACGGAACATTCAGTACTTC
.,once,TRBV14,TRBJ2-2,CASSLYDSYTGELFF,TGTGCCAGCAGCCTCTACGATTCCTACACCGGAGAGCTGTTTTTT
TRBD1,.,TRBV7-6,TRBJ2-5,CASSSTGGYQETQYF,TGTGCCAGCAGCTCAACAGGGGGTTACCAAGAGACCCAGTACTTC
.,.,TRBV7-9,TRBJ2-7,CASSFPPRVYEQYF,TGTGCCAGCAGCTTCCCACCTAGGGTTTACGAGCAGTACTTC
TRBD2,.,TRBV29-1,TRBJ2-1,CSVSGGAELKQFF,TGCAGCGTCAGCGGGGGGGCCGAGTTAAAGCAGTTCTTC
.,.,TRBV2,TRBJ2-2,CASRNGLNTGELFF,TGTGCCAGCAGGAACGGGTTGAACACCGGGGAGCTGTTTTTT
TRBD1,once,TRBV27,TRBJ1-2,CASSLQAGGYGYTF,TGTGCCAGCAGTCTTCAAGCAGGGGGCTATGGCTACACCTTC
.,.,TRBV7-3,TRBJ2-1,CASSGTNTDFSYNEQFF,TGTGCCAGCAGTGGGACAAACACCGATTTCTCCTACAATGAGCAGTTCTTC
.,.,TRBV28,TRBJ2-3,CASNHQGTDTQYF,TGTGCCAGCAATCATCAGGGCACAGATACGCAGTATTTT
.,.,TRBV10-2,TRBJ2-5,CATQDLGAQYF,TGCGCCACCCAGGACTTGGGCGCCCAGTACTTC
TRBD2,.,TRBV10-1,TRBJ2-4,CDGRVRDGKNIQYF,TGCGACGGGAGGGTAAGGGACGGCAAAAACATTCAGTACTTC
.,once,TRBV5-1,TRBJ2-3,CASSLVDGSTDTQYF,TGCGCCAGCAGCTTGGTTGACGGGAGCACAGATACGCAGTATTTT
.,.,TRBV4-2,TRBJ2-1,CASSQDLDGRYNEQFF,TGTGCCAGCAGCCAAGATCTGGACGGCAGATACAATGAGCAGTTCTTC
TRBD1,few,TRBV7-9,TRBJ2-1,CASSSTVPGQGSYEQFF,TGTGCCAGCAGCTCAACCGTCCCGGGACAGGGTAGCTATGAGCAGTTCTTC
TRBD2,.,TRBV7-3,TRBJ2-1,CASSVAGGYNEQFF,TGTGCCAGCAGCGTAGCGGGAGGTTACAATGAGCAGTTCTTC
TRBD2,.,TRBV2,TRBJ2-5,CASSGTSGYQETQYF,TGTGCCAGCAGCGGGACTAGCGGATACCAAGAGACCCAGTACTTC
TRBD2,.,TRBV10-2,TRBJ2-7,CASRESAGVGYEQYF,TGCGCCAGCAGGGAGTCAGCGGGAGTAGGGTACGAGCAGTACTTC
.,.,TRBV6-5,TRBJ1-1,CASTQGLGVTEAFF,TGTGCCAGCACCCAGGGGCTGGGTGTGACTGAAGCTTTCTTT
.,.,TRBV28,TRBJ1-2,CASTLDSLGYGYTF,TGTGCCAGCACCCTGGACAGCCTCGGCTATGGCTACACCTTC
.,.,TRBV4-3,TRBJ1-2,CASSQRGAPDGYTF,TGCGCCAGCAGCCAGAGGGGGGCGCCGGATGGCTACACCTTC
.,once,TRBV4-1,TRBJ2-7,CASSQGMTGLHSYEQYF,TGCGCCAGCAGCCAGGGGATGACAGGCCTACACTCCTACGAGCAGTACTTC
TRBD1,.,TRBV9,TRBJ2-1,CASSIAGTGTPEQFF,TGTGCCAGCAGCATCGCCGGGACAGGGACCCCTGAGCAGTTCTTC
.,.,TRBV18,TRBJ2-7,CASSTTPPGGTYEQYF,TGTGCCAGCTCGACCACACCCCCCGGGGGTACCTACGAGCAGTACTTC
TRBD2,.,TRBV5-6,TRBJ2-5,CASSLRGLNLQTQYF,TGTGCCAGCAGCTTGCGGGGACTAAATCTACAGACCCAGTACTTC
TRBD1,.,TRBV7-3,TRBJ2-3,CASSDRVDTQYF,TGTGCCAGCAGCGACAGGGTAGATACGCAGTATTTT
.,.,TRBV25-1,TRBJ2-7,CASRSTGLAYEQYF,TGTGCCAGCAGGTCCACAGGGCTGGCCTACGAGCAGTACTTC
.,.,TRBV6-5,TRBJ1-2,CASSHHVQRDYGYTF,TGTGCCAGCAGTCACCACGTCCAGCGCGACTATGGCTACACCTTC
.,once,TRBV5-1,TRBJ1-3,CASSFRHDSGNTIYF,TGCGCCAGCAGCTTTAGACATGACTCTGGAAACACCATATATTTT
.,.,TRBV27,TRBJ1-6,CASSLPELGSPLHF,TGTGCCAGCAGTTTACCTGAGTTGGGGTCACCCCTCCACTTT